A selection of T cell receptor beta chains follows, all from one sample in a study of technical replicates of blood from several donors. Produced via immunoSEQ multiplex PCR; TCRdb's table is partial and in-frame only. This sample carries about 12,000 clones, approximately 94% of them seen once, and the ten largest clones take 5.5% to 7.5%. Sequences were obtained from PBMCs. These TCRs come from a human donor in good health. Both conserved end residues are part of each CDR3. The size entry is marked missing in some rows and otherwise reads once, few, many or a size class.

v_gene	abundance	j_gene	CDR3aa
TRBV5-4	-	TRBJ2-3	CASSWTSGKADTQYF
TRBV27	-	TRBJ2-3	CASSSWTSGSGVDTQYF
TRBV19	-	TRBJ2-1	CASSILGGSGYEQFF
TRBV6-4	-	TRBJ2-2	CASSDTGTGELFF
TRBV6-1	-	TRBJ2-1	CASSEGIAGGTYNEQFF
TRBV10-1	-	TRBJ1-4	CASSKTGENEKLFF
TRBV12-5	-	TRBJ2-1	CASGLGLAGVGEQFF
TRBV5-8	-	TRBJ1-1	CASSLGSQGLDTEAFF
TRBV5-1	once	TRBJ2-5	CASSSTQETQYF
TRBV13	-	TRBJ2-1	CASSFLQGPVNEQFF
TRBV27	-	TRBJ1-1	CASSGGYTEAFF